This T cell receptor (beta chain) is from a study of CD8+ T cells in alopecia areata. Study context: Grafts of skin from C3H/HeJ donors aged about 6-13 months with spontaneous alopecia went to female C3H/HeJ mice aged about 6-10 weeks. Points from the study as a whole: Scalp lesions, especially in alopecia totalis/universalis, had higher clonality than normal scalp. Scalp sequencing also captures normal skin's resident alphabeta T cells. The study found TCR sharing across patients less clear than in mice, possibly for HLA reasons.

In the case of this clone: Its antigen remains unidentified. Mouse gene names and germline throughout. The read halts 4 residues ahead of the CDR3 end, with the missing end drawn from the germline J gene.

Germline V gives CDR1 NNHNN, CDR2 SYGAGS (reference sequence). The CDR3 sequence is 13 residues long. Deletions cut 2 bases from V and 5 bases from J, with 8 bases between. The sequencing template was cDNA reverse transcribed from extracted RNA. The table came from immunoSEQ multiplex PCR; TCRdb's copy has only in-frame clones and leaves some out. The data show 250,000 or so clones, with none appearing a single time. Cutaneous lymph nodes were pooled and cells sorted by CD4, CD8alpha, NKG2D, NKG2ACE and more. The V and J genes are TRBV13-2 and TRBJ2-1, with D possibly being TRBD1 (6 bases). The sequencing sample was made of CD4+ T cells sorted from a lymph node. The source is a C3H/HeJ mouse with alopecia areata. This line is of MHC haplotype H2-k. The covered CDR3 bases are TGTGCCAGCGGTGAACAGGGTGATGCT. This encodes CASGEQGDA. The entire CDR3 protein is CASGEQGDAEQFF.